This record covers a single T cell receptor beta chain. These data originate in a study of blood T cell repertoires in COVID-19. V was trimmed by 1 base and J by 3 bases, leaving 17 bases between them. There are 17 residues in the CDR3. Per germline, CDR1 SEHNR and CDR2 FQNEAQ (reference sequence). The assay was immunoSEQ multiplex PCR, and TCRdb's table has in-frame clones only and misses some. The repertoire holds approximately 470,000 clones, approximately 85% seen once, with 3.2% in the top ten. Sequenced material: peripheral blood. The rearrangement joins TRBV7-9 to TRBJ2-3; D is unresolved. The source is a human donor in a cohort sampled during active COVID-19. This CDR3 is CASSLVVRVYETDTQYF. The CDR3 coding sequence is TGTGCCAGCAGCTTAGTTGTTCGGGTCTACGAGACAGATACGCAGTATTTT.